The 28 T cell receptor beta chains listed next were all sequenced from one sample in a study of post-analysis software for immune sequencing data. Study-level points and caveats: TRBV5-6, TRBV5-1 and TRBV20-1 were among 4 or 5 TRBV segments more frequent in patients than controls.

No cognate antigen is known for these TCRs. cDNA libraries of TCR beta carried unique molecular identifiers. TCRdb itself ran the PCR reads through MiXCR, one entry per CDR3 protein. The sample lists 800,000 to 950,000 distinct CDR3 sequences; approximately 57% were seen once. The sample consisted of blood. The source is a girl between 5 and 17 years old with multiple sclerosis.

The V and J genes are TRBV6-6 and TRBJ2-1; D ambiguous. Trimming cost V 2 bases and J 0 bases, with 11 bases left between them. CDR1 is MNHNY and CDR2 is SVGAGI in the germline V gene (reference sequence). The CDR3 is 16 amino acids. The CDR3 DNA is TGTGCCAGCAGTTACCCCATAAGAAGCTCCTACAATGAGCAGTTCTTC. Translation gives CASSYPIRSSYNEQFF.

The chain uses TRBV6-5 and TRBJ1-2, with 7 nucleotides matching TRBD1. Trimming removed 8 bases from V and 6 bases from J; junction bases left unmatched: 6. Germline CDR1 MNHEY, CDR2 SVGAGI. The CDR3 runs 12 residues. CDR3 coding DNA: TGTGCCAGCTTTACTACAGGGGATGGCTACACCTTC. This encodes CASFTTGDGYTF.

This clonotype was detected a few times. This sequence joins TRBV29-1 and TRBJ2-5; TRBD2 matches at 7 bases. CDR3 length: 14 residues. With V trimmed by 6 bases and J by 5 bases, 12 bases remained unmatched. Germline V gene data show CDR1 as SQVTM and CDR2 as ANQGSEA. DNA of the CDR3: TGCAGCGTCGTTGGGGCTTCCGGGGGGGAGACCCAGTACTTC. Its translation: CSVVGASGGETQYF.

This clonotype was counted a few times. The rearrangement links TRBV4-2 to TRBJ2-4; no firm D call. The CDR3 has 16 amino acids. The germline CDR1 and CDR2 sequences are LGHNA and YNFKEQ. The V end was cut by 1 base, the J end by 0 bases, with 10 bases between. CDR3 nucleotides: TGTGCCAGCAGCCAAGCGGGCAGTATAGCCAAAAACATTCAGTACTTC. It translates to CASSQAGSIAKNIQYF.

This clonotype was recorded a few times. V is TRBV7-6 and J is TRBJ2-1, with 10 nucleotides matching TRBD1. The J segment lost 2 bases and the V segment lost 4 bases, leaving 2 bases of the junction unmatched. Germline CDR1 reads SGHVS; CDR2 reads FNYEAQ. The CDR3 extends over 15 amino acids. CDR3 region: CASSSGTGAYNEQFF. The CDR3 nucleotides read TGTGCCAGCAGCTCCGGGACAGGGGCCTACAATGAGCAGTTCTTC. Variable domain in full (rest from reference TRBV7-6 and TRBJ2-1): GAGVSQSPRYKVTKRGQDVALRCDPISGHVSLYWYRQALGQGPEFLTYFNYEAQQDKSGLPNDRFSAERPEGSISTLTIQRTEQRDSAMYRCASSSGTGAYNEQFFGPGTRLTVL.

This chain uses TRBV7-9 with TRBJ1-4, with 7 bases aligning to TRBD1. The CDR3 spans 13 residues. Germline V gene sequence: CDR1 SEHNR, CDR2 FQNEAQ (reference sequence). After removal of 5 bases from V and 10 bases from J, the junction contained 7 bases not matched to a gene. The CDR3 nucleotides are TGTGCCAGCAGCGTAGGACAGGCGGGAAAACTGTTTTTT. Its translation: CASSVGQAGKLFF.

CDR3 sequence reads: CASGLVRGTGYQPQHF. The CDR3 DNA reads as TGTGCTAGTGGTTTGGTACGTGGGACAGGATATCAGCCCCAGCATTTT. The chain combines TRBV12-5 with TRBJ1-5; 8 bases agree with TRBD1. Trimming took 0 bases from V and 5 from J; bases not matched to a gene: 6. CDR1 is LGHNT, CDR2 FRNRAP, per germline. The CDR3 consists of 16 residues.

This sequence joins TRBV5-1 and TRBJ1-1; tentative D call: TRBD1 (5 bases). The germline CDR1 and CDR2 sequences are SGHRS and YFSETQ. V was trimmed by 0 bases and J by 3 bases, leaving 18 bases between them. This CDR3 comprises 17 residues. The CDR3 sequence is CASSLGLGGSSYTEAFF. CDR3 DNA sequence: TGCGCCAGCAGCTTGGGTTTGGGGGGAAGTTCTTACACTGAAGCTTTCTTT. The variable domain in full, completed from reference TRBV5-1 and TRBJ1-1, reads KAGVTQTPRYLIKTRGQQVTLSCSPISGHRSVSWYQQTPGQGLQFLFEYFSETQRNKGNFPGRFSGRQFSNSRSEMNVSTLELGDSALYLCASSLGLGGSSYTEAFFGQGTRLTVV.

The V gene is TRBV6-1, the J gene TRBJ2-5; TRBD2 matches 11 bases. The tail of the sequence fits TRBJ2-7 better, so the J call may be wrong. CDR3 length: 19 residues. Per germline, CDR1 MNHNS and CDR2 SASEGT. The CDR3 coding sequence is TGTGCCAGCAGTGAATCAGGGACAGCACTAGCGGGGGCCCACTACGAGCAGTACTTC. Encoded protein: CASSESGTALAGAHYEQYF.

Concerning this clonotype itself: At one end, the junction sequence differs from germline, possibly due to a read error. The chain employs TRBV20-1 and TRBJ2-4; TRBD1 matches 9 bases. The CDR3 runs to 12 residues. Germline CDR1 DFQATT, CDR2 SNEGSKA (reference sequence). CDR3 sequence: CGQGSDKNIQYF. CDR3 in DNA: TGTGGACAGGGGAGCGACAAAAACATTCAGTACTTC.

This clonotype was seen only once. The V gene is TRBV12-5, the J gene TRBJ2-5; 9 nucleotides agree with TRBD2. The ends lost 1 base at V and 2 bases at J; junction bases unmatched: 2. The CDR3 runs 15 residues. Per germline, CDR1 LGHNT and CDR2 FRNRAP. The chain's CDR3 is CASGLGGRVQETQYF. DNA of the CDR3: TGTGCTAGTGGTTTGGGCGGGAGGGTTCAAGAGACCCAGTACTTC.

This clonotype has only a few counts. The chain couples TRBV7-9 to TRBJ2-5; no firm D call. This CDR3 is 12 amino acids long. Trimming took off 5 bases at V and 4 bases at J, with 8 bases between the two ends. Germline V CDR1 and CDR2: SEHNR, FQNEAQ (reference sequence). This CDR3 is CASSDPRETQYF. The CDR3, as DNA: TGTGCCAGCAGCGATCCGCGAGAGACCCAGTACTTC.

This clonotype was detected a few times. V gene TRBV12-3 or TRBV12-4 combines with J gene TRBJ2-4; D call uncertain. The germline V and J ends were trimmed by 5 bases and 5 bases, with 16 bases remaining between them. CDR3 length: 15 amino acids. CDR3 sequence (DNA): TGTGCCAGCAGTCTTGGCGCGGTCGGACAAAACATTCAGTACTTC. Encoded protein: CASSLGAVGQNIQYF.

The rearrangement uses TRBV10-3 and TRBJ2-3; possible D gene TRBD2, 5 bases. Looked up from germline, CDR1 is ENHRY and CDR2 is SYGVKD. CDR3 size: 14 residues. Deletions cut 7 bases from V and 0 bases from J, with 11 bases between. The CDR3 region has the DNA TGTGCCATCAAGGACTCACCTAGCACAGATACGCAGTATTTT. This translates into CAIKDSPSTDTQYF.

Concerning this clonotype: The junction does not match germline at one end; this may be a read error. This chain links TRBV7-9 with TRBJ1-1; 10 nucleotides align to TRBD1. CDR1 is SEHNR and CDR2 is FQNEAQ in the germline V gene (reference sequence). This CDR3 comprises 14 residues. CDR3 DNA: TGTGCCAGCAGCCTCGGACAGGGGGGCACTGGAGCTTTCTTT. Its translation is CASSLGQGGTGAFF.

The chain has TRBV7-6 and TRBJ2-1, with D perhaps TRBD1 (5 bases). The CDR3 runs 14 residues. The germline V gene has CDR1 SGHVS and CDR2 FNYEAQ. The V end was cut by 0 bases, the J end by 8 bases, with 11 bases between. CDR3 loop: CASSLADSRDEQFF. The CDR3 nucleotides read TGTGCCAGCAGCTTAGCAGACAGCCGCGATGAGCAGTTCTTC.

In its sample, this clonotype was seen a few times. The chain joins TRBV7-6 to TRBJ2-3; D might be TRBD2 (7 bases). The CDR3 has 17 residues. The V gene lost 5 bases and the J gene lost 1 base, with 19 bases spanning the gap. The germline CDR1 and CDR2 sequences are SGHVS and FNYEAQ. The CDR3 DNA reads TGTGCCAGCAGCCCGAGCCGGGGGGCAGGAGGCACAGATACGCAGTATTTT. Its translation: CASSPSRGAGGTDTQYF.

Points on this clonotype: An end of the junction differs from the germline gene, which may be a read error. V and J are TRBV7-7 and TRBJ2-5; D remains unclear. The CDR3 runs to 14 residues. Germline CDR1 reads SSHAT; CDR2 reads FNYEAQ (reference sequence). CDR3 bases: TGTGCTAGCAGCTCCCACCCTAGACAAGAGACCCAGTACTTC. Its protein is CASSSHPRQETQYF.

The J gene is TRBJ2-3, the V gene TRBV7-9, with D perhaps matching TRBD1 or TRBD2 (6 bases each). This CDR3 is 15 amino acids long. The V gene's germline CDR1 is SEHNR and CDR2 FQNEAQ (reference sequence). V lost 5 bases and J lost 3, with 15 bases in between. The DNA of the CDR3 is TGTGCCAGCAGCCGACGGGGGCTTTGGACAGATACGCAGTATTTT. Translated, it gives CASSRRGLWTDTQYF.

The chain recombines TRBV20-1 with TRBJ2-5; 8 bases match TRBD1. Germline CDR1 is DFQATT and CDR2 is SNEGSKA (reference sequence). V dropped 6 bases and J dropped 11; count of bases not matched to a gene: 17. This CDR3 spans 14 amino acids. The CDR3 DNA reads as TGCAGTGCACCAGGACAGGGAAGGTGGAATGAGCAGTACTTC. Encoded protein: CSAPGQGRWNEQYF.

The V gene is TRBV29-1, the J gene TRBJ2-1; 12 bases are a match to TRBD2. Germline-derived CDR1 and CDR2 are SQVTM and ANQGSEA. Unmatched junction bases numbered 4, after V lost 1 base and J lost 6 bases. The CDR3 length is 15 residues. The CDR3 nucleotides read TGCAGCGTTGAAGGGCTAGCGGGGGGGCCCAATGAGCAGTTCTTC. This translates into CSVEGLAGGPNEQFF.

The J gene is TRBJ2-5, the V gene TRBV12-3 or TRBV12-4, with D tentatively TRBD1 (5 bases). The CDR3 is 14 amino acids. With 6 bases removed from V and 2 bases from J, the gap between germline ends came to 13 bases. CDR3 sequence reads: CASSSTEVQETQYF. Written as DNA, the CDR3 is TGTGCCAGCAGCTCGACAGAAGTACAAGAGACCCAGTACTTC.

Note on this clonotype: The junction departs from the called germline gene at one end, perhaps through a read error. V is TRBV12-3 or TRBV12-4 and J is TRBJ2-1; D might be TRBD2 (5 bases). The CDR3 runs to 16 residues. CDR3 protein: CVSSPLPGSTYNEQFF. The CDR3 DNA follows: TGTGTCAGCAGTCCACTGCCGGGGTCCACGTACAATGAGCAGTTCTTC.

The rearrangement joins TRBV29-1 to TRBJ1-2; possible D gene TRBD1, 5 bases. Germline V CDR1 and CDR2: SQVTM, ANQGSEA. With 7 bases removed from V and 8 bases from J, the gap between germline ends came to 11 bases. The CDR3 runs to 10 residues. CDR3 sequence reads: CSGGGRGYTF. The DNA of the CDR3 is TGCAGCGGGGGGGGTCGGGGCTACACCTTC.

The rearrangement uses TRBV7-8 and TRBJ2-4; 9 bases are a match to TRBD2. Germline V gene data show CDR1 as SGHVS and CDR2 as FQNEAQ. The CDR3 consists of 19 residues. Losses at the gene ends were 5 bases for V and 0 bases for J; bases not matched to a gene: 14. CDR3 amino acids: CASSLLGPSGTIAKNIQYF. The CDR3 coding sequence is TGTGCCAGCAGCCTACTGGGGCCTAGCGGGACCATAGCCAAAAACATTCAGTACTTC.

CDR3 in amino acids: CSARVEGLEQYF. CDR3 DNA: TGCAGTGCTAGAGTGGAGGGTCTGGAGCAGTACTTC. The V call is TRBV20-1, the J call TRBJ2-7, with D possibly TRBD2 on 6 matching bases. The CDR3 runs to 12 residues. Germline assignment: CDR1 DFQATT and CDR2 SNEGSKA (reference sequence). Trimming took off 1 base at V and 7 bases at J, with 11 bases between the two ends.

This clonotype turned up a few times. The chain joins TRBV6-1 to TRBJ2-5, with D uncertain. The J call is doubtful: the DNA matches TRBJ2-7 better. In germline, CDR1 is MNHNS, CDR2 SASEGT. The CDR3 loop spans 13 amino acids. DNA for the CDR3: TGTGCCAGCAGTGAAGCGGCATTCCACGAGCAGTACTTC. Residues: CASSEAAFHEQYF.

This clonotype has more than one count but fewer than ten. The CDR3 nucleotides are TGTGCCAGCAGTGACTCTCGGACAGGGGGCAATGAGCAGTTCTTC. Translated: CASSDSRTGGNEQFF. V usage is TRBV6-4 and J usage is TRBJ2-1; 10 bases are shared with TRBD1. The V gene end was trimmed by 0 bases and the J gene end by 6 bases; junction bases not matched to a gene: 2. The CDR3 is 15 residues long. Germline CDR1 reads MRHNA; CDR2 reads SNTAGT.